The 17 T cell receptor beta chains listed next were all sequenced from one sample in a study of T-cell memory formation after mild COVID-19. TCRdb reanalysed the 5' RACE reads using MiXCR and keeps one entry per CDR3 protein. The sample consists of fewer than 500,000 distinct CDR3 sequences, approximately 23% of them appearing once. The sequenced material came from PBMCs or a T cell subset sorted from them (not recorded which). Receptors were obtained from an adult woman who had mild COVID-19 (a few samples of this study predate the infection). Cell type and time point are not known.

This chain uses TRBV30 with TRBJ1-5, with D perhaps TRBD1 (5 bases). Germline CDR1 GTSNPN, CDR2 SVGIG (reference sequence). This CDR3 comprises 14 residues. The germline V and J ends were trimmed by 4 bases and 4 bases, with 14 bases remaining between them. The CDR3 here is CAWTGGVGNQPQHF. In DNA form, the CDR3 reads TGTGCCTGGACCGGAGGGGTGGGGAATCAGCCCCAGCATTTT.

V is TRBV20-1 and J is TRBJ1-1; D perhaps matches TRBD1 (6 bases). Germline assignment: CDR1 DFQATT and CDR2 SNEGSKA (reference sequence). This CDR3 contains 14 residues. V was clipped by 6 bases and J by 1 base, with 15 bases between them. The CDR3 region has the DNA TGCAGTGCCCAGTATAGGGGGGGGAACACTGAAGCTTTCTTT. Translated, it gives CSAQYRGGNTEAFF.

The sample holds a few counts of this clonotype. The chain has TRBV24-1 and TRBJ1-1; no reliable D call. Trimming removed 2 bases at V and 0 bases at J, with 9 bases between. From germline, CDR1 is KGHDR and CDR2 SFDVKD. The CDR3 sequence is 15 residues long. DNA for the CDR3: TGTGCCACCAGTGATTCTGGGGTCCTGAACACTGAAGCTTTCTTT. Amino acids: CATSDSGVLNTEAFF.

This clonotype was recorded a few times. The rearrangement joins TRBV4-1 to TRBJ1-2, with a tentative D call TRBD1 (6 bases). The CDR3 has 16 residues. The germline V gene encodes CDR1 MGHRA and CDR2 YSYEKL. The ends were cut back, 0 bases at V and 4 bases at J, with 15 bases in the middle. The CDR3: CASSQDWPRGPYGYTF. DNA for the CDR3: TGCGCCAGCAGCCAAGACTGGCCCAGGGGCCCCTATGGCTACACCTTC.

The chain joins TRBV15 to TRBJ2-1, with TRBD2 matching 12 bases. The germline V gene has CDR1 LNHNV and CDR2 YYDKDF (reference sequence). The length of the CDR3 is 15 residues. J lost 7 bases, V lost 3 bases, and 4 bases had no gene match. The CDR3 here is CATSSRTSGTNEQFF. The DNA for the CDR3 is TGTGCCACCAGCAGCCGGACTAGCGGGACAAATGAGCAGTTCTTC. Variable domain in full (rest from reference TRBV15 and TRBJ2-1): DAMVIQNPRYQVTQFGKPVTLSCSQTLNHNVMYWYQQKSSQAPKLLFHYYDKDFNNEADTPDNFQSRRPNTSFCFLDIRSPGLGDTAMYLCATSSRTSGTNEQFFGPGTRLTVL.

In its sample, this clonotype was seen many times. The V and J genes are TRBV20-1 and TRBJ1-1; no firm D call. CDR1 and CDR2 (germline): DFQATT, SNEGSKA (reference sequence). The CDR3 has 14 amino acids. The ends were cut back, 4 bases at V and 0 bases at J, with 12 bases in the middle. CDR3 sequence: CSAKNPGMNTEAFF. The CDR3 region has the DNA TGCAGTGCTAAAAATCCCGGTATGAACACTGAAGCTTTCTTT.

This clonotype occurred a few times. This sequence joins TRBV7-8 and TRBJ2-4; 8 bases fit TRBD1. The germline CDR1 and CDR2 sequences are SGHVS and FQNEAQ. The V gene end was trimmed by 4 bases and the J gene end by 9 bases; junction bases not matched to a gene: 17. The CDR3 sequence is 17 residues long. The CDR3 sequence: CASSSPDRDPWQVIQYF. The CDR3 bases are TGTGCCAGCAGCTCGCCGGACAGGGACCCTTGGCAGGTCATTCAGTACTTC.

A few counts support this clonotype. DNA of the CDR3: TGTGCCAGCTCACCACCGCCAGGTCGTGAGCAGTTCTTC. It translates to CASSPPPGREQFF. This rearrangement joins TRBV18 to TRBJ2-1; D is uncertain. This CDR3 is built from 13 residues. Trimming took off 0 bases at V and 9 bases at J, with 9 bases between the two ends. Germline V lookup: CDR1 KGHSH, CDR2 LQKENI.

The V gene is TRBV7-3, the J gene TRBJ2-1; D uncertain. V was pared by 4 bases and J by 16 bases, with 20 bases between. The CDR3 has 13 amino acids. CDR1 is SGHTA, CDR2 FQGTGA, per germline. CDR3 loop: CASSSTLLERRFF. Written as DNA, the CDR3 is TGTGCCAGCAGCTCAACACTTTTAGAACGGCGATTCTTC.

This clonotype was recorded a few times. The rearrangement uses TRBV12-3 or TRBV12-4 and TRBJ1-6; no clear D. This CDR3 is 14 amino acids long. Trimming stripped 5 bases from V and 7 bases from J, with 12 bases between. CDR3 sequence (DNA): TGTGCCAGCAGTCGTGACGCACGAAATTCACCCCTCCACTTT. This codes for CASSRDARNSPLHF.

This rearrangement joins TRBV28 to TRBJ1-5; D remains ambiguous. The CDR3 contains 11 residues. V was cut by 7 bases and J by 6 bases, with 7 bases left in between. Germline values: CDR1 MDHEN, CDR2 SYDVKM. The CDR3 is CASNFRQPQHF. CDR3 coding DNA: TGTGCCAGCAATTTCCGTCAGCCCCAGCATTTT.

The rearrangement links TRBV18 to TRBJ2-5, with unresolved D. CDR1 and CDR2 from the germline V gene are KGHSH and LQKENI. V shed 1 base and J shed 5 bases, with 14 bases lying between them. The CDR3 sequence is 15 residues long. The CDR3 protein is CASSPRTGFDETQYF. In DNA, the CDR3 is TGTGCCAGCTCACCACGGACCGGGTTCGATGAGACCCAGTACTTC.

This chain connects TRBV10-3 to TRBJ2-3; D is tentatively TRBD1 or TRBD2 (6 bases each). V lost 4 bases, J lost 2 bases, and 13 bases lay in between. CDR3 length equals 15 residues. CDR1 is ENHRY and CDR2 is SYGVKD in the germline V gene. CDR3 in DNA: TGTGCCATCAGTGTGCGGGACACTATCACAGATACGCAGTATTTT. It is translated as CAISVRDTITDTQYF.

The sample holds a few counts of this clonotype. The rearrangement uses TRBV4-3 and TRBJ2-7, with D possibly TRBD1 on 6 matching bases. The CDR3 is made up of 16 amino acids. Germline assignment: CDR1 LGHNA and CDR2 YSLEER. The V end was cut by 0 bases, the J end by 0 bases, with 12 bases between. The CDR3 spells CASSQEQGTLSYEQYF. As DNA, the CDR3 is TGCGCCAGCAGCCAAGAGCAGGGGACCCTCTCCTACGAGCAGTACTTC.

This clonotype appeared once. The chain links TRBV7-6 to TRBJ2-3; D gene ambiguous. V gave up 5 bases and J gave up 2 bases, with 11 bases separating them. This CDR3 comprises 14 residues. CDR1 is SGHVS and CDR2 is FNYEAQ in the germline V gene. CDR3 in DNA: TGTGCCAGCAGCCGACTTATGCTCACAGATACGCAGTATTTT. Protein sequence: CASSRLMLTDTQYF.

In this sample, this clonotype turned up many times. This chain joins TRBV28 and TRBJ2-1; either TRBD1 or TRBD2 may fit D (5 bases each). Germline CDR1 reads MDHEN; CDR2 reads SYDVKM. This CDR3 has 15 residues. Trimming pared 7 bases from V and 6 bases from J, leaving 19 bases between. The CDR3 loop reads CASNGKPQRGNEQFF. The CDR3 nucleotides are TGTGCCAGCAACGGGAAACCCCAAAGGGGCAATGAGCAGTTCTTC.

V and J are TRBV18 and TRBJ1-4; TRBD1 matches at 7 bases. The CDR3 covers 14 residues. Germline V gives CDR1 KGHSH, CDR2 LQKENI. Unmatched junction bases numbered 3, after V lost 3 bases and J lost 5 bases. CDR3 amino acids: CASSPQGQNEKLFF. In nucleotides, the CDR3 is TGTGCCAGCTCACCCCAGGGACAGAATGAAAAACTGTTTTTT.